This T cell receptor (beta chain) came from a study of beta chain features in type 1 diabetes. Study outcomes and limitations: Moderate but significant shortening of TCRB CDR3s was recorded in all four CD4+ subsets from Type 1 diabetes patients.

As every portion of the isolated RNA was reverse transcribed, the sequencing read expressed TCRB transcripts. Sequencing used immunoSEQ multiplex PCR; TCRdb keeps in-frame clones, though not all of them. The table lists approximately 470,000 clones, around 30% of them singletons, with around 0.065% in the top ten. Looked up from germline, CDR1 is SQVTM and CDR2 is ANQGSEA. V lost 4 bases, J lost 5 bases, and 11 bases lay in between. The CDR3 covers 12 residues. About this clone: The antigen remains unidentified.

The gene calls are TRBV29-1 and TRBJ1-2; no firm D call. The sequence was collected from a man between 18 and 29 years old in good health. The sample taken for sequencing was naive CD4+ T cells from blood. The CDR3 reads CSVGQTGYGYTF. Written as DNA, the CDR3 is TGCAGCGTTGGACAAACTGGGTATGGCTACACCTTC.